One sample yielded the 20 T cell receptor beta chains listed below, sequenced in a study of T-cell memory formation after mild COVID-19. TCRdb analysed the 5' RACE reads with MiXCR anew, one entry per CDR3 protein. Of fewer than 200,000 distinct CDR3 sequences detected, about a fifth appear once; the ten largest clones hold 23%. Material: PBMCs or a T cell subset sorted from them (not recorded which). These receptors came from an adult woman who had mild COVID-19 (a few samples of this study predate the infection). Cell type and time point are not known.

The CDR3: CASSGWGQGADTQYF. CDR3 in DNA: TGTGCCAGCAGTGGTTGGGGACAGGGGGCAGATACGCAGTATTTT. The chain couples TRBV2 to TRBJ2-3; 11 bases are shared with TRBD1. CDR1 SNHLY and CDR2 FYNNEI come from the germline V gene. CDR3 length equals 15 residues. Trimming at V came to 4 bases and at J to 4 bases, leaving 4 bases not matched to a gene.

This clonotype has more than one count but fewer than ten. The chain has TRBV21-1 and TRBJ1-5; the table names TRBD1, a call not compared with the DNA. TRBV21-1 is deemed a pseudogene. The CDR3 spans 17 residues. The CDR3 spells CASSKKWGTGDRLPQHF. CDR3 bases: TGTGCCAGCAGCAAAAAATGGGGGACAGGGGACAGGCTGCCCCAGCATTTT.

This clonotype was observed a handful of times. The chain employs TRBV7-9 and TRBJ1-1; perhaps TRBD1 as D (5 bases). The germline CDR1 and CDR2 sequences are SEHNR and FQNEAQ (reference sequence). The V end was cut by 4 bases, the J end by 1 base, with 10 bases between. The CDR3 covers 14 residues. Here the CDR3 reads CASSWGAGNTEAFF. The CDR3 DNA sequence: TGTGCCAGCAGCTGGGGCGCAGGGAACACTGAAGCTTTCTTT.

The rearrangement links TRBV4-3 to TRBJ2-1; D unclear. V shed 4 bases and J shed 8 bases, with 6 bases lying between them. This CDR3 spans 11 amino acids. Germline loops: CDR1 LGHNA, CDR2 YSLEER. CDR3 nucleotides: TGCGCCAGCAGCCGTGGGGATGAGCAGTTCTTC. It encodes CASSRGDEQFF.

This clonotype came up a few times. The CDR3 DNA follows: TGTGCCAGCAGCTTAGCGGGGTGGAACGGGGAGCTGTTTTTT. Translating gives CASSLAGWNGELFF. The chain couples TRBV7-7 to TRBJ2-2; D unclear. Germline V gives CDR1 SSHAT, CDR2 FNYEAQ (reference sequence). The V end was cut by 0 bases, the J end by 7 bases, with 9 bases between. This CDR3 has 14 amino acids.

The chain is built from TRBV7-2 and TRBJ2-3, with 7 bases matching TRBD2. V shed 2 bases, J shed 1 base, and the junction held 12 bases outside the gene matches. This CDR3 is 18 amino acids long. Germline V gene sequence: CDR1 SGHTA, CDR2 FQGNSA. The CDR3 reads CASSLTSSGSPGTDTQYF. Here the CDR3 DNA reads TGTGCCAGCAGCTTAACCTCTAGCGGTTCCCCGGGCACAGATACGCAGTATTTT.

This chain joins TRBV4-3 and TRBJ2-7; D gene uncertain. V was shortened by 0 bases and J by 6 bases, with 9 bases between the two germline ends. The germline CDR1 and CDR2 sequences are LGHNA and YSLEER. This CDR3 contains 13 residues. The CDR3 DNA reads as TGCGCCAGCAGCCAAGAGGGCTACGGCGAGCAGTACTTC. This translates into CASSQEGYGEQYF.

This clonotype has a handful of counts. The chain employs TRBV20-1 and TRBJ1-2; TRBD1 matches 8 bases. Germline V gene data show CDR1 as DFQATT and CDR2 as SNEGSKA (reference sequence). V lost 0 bases to trimming and J lost 7 bases; unmatched junction nucleotides: 10. CDR3 length: 15 residues. The CDR3 loop reads CSARDLGQGARGYTF. Written as DNA, the CDR3 is TGCAGTGCTAGAGATCTCGGGCAGGGGGCACGTGGCTACACCTTC.

J is TRBJ2-1 and V is TRBV29-1; 9 positions match TRBD2. Unmatched junction bases numbered 19, after V lost 8 bases and J lost 8 bases. This CDR3 has 16 residues. Germline assignment: CDR1 SQVTM and CDR2 ANQGSEA. CDR3 sequence reads: CSFKTPGLAAFDEQFF. The CDR3 DNA reads as TGCAGCTTCAAAACCCCGGGACTAGCCGCGTTCGATGAGCAGTTCTTC.

The J gene is TRBJ1-2, the V gene TRBV5-1; D not certain. Germline V lookup: CDR1 SGHRS, CDR2 YFSETQ. The CDR3 contains 13 residues. Trimming took off 7 bases at V and 5 bases at J, with 15 bases between the two ends. CDR3 in amino acids: CASGPGKVYGYTF. The CDR3 region has the DNA TGCGCCAGCGGACCCGGGAAGGTTTATGGCTACACCTTC.

This chain connects TRBV20-1 to TRBJ2-1; D possibly corresponds to TRBD2 (5 bases). Germline CDR1 is DFQATT and CDR2 is SNEGSKA (reference sequence). The CDR3 has 17 amino acids. Between the trimmed V and J ends, which lost 0 bases and 4 bases, there was a span of 19 bases. The CDR3: CSARDLFYSGTYNEQFF. The CDR3 DNA is TGCAGTGCTAGAGATCTATTCTACAGCGGTACGTACAATGAGCAGTTCTTC.

The table lists this clonotype with many counts. The V and J genes are TRBV11-2 and TRBJ2-1; TRBD1 matches 7 bases. Unmatched junction bases numbered 13, after V lost 7 bases and J lost 4 bases. The CDR3 consists of 16 residues. The germline V gene encodes CDR1 SGHAT and CDR2 FQNNGV. In DNA form, the CDR3 reads TGTGCCAGCAACTCGGTACGGGACAGCACATACAATGAGCAGTTCTTC. It yields the protein CASNSVRDSTYNEQFF.

The chain links TRBV6-5 to TRBJ1-2, with TRBD1 as a possible D gene (5 bases). Germline values: CDR1 MNHEY, CDR2 SVGAGI. V was pared by 5 bases and J by 3 bases, with 19 bases between. The CDR3 contains 16 residues. The DNA for the CDR3 is TGTGCCAGCAGTCATTCATCAGGGAAGGAAGACTATGGCTACACCTTC. Translating gives CASSHSSGKEDYGYTF.

The CDR3 coding sequence is TGTGCCAGCAGCGTAGCTTGGGGGCCCGAGTCCGGAGAGACCCAGTACTTC. Its protein is CASSVAWGPESGETQYF. V is TRBV9 and J is TRBJ2-5; D is possibly TRBD1 (6 bases). CDR3 size: 17 residues. The V and J ends lost 0 bases and 4 bases respectively, with 19 bases between them. The germline V gene encodes CDR1 SGDLS and CDR2 YYNGEE.

In DNA form, the CDR3 reads TGTGCCAGCAGTTACGCTTCCGGGTGGGATGAGCAGTTCTTC. This encodes CASSYASGWDEQFF. The chain is built from TRBV6-6 and TRBJ2-1; D not certain. The CDR3 sequence is 14 residues long. The germline gives CDR1 MNHNY, CDR2 SVGAGI (reference sequence). V lost 2 bases and J 8 bases, leaving 13 bases between the germline ends.

This clonotype was observed a few times. The J gene is TRBJ1-1, the V gene TRBV28, with D unresolved. The CDR3 covers 13 residues. Per germline, CDR1 MDHEN and CDR2 SYDVKM. Deletions cut 6 bases from V and 1 base from J, with 9 bases between. The CDR3 sequence: CASSINPNTEAFF. For the CDR3, the DNA is TGTGCCAGCAGCATCAATCCGAACACTGAAGCTTTCTTT.

There are a few counts of this clonotype. The gene calls are TRBV4-3 and TRBJ2-5; 14 bases fit TRBD2. V dropped 0 bases and J dropped 5; count of bases not matched to a gene: 8. The CDR3 contains 18 residues. Germline V gene sequence: CDR1 LGHNA, CDR2 YSLEER. The CDR3 region is CASSQDWGTSGRGETQYF. DNA of the CDR3: TGCGCCAGCAGCCAAGATTGGGGGACTAGCGGGAGAGGGGAGACCCAGTACTTC.

This clonotype turned up a few times. The chain links TRBV5-6 to TRBJ2-5; 7 bases are a match to TRBD2. The germline CDR1 and CDR2 sequences are SGHDT and YYEEEE. The length of the CDR3 is 14 residues. Trimming cost V 1 base and J 5 bases; bases outside gene matches: 5. This chain's CDR3 is CASSLSGRVETQYF. CDR3 DNA: TGTGCCAGCAGCTTGAGTGGGAGGGTCGAGACCCAGTACTTC.

The gene calls are TRBV7-9 and TRBJ2-1; 11 positions agree with TRBD2. Germline CDR1 reads SEHNR; CDR2 reads FQNEAQ (reference sequence). CDR3 length equals 17 residues. With 1 base clipped from V and 5 bases from J, the junction kept 7 bases outside the gene matches. The CDR3 nucleotides are TGTGCCAGCAGCTTAGATTATCCGGGACTAGCGGACAATGAGCAGTTCTTC. Amino acids: CASSLDYPGLADNEQFF.

The V call is TRBV29-1, the J call TRBJ1-1; 9 bases match TRBD1. J lost 6 bases, V lost 6 bases, and 5 bases had no gene match. Germline lookup yields CDR1 SQVTM and CDR2 ANQGSEA. The CDR3 sequence is 12 residues long. CDR3 bases: TGCAGCGTAGGGACAGGGCGAGCTGAAGCTTTCTTT. Translation: CSVGTGRAEAFF. Looking up the rest from reference TRBV29-1 and TRBJ1-1 gives the full variable domain: SAVISQKPSRDICQRGTSLTIQCQVDSQVTMMFWYRQQPGQSLTLIATANQGSEATYESGFVIDKFPISRPNLTFSTLTVSNMSPEDSSIYLCSVGTGRAEAFFGQGTRLTVV.